The T cell receptor beta chain described here comes from a study of siplizumab effects on memory and regulatory T cells (dated 2019 in TCRdb). Background for the entire study: The effect of the anti-CD2 antibody siplizumab on alloreactive T-cell subsets was examined in allogeneic mixed lymphocyte reactions constructed from human PBMCs. General study outcomes and caveats: Roughly 75-95% of proliferating CD4+ or CD8+ clones could not be assigned a naive or memory phenotype. The cumulative frequency of alloreactive sequences that could be traced back to unstimulated CD4+ memory T cells was significantly reduced by siplizumab. Among mappable alloreactive CD4+ clones, the Treg-derived fraction averaged around 63% with siplizumab versus around 27% in control reactions. Unstimulated naive T cells appeared more diverse than memory T cells, and naive cells seemed to contribute substantially to the alloresponse. Sequences below about 10^-5 frequency were poorly captured, so only a minor fraction of alloreactive clones could be mapped to unstimulated subsets. The suppressive function of proliferating Tregs from siplizumab cultures was not functionally confirmed.

Sorted unstimulated T cells, along with proliferating T cells recovered from mixed lymphocyte reactions, underwent TCRbeta CDR3 sequencing. Fresh whole blood from roughly nine HLA-typed healthy donors was used as the source from which PBMCs were isolated. To map where alloreactive clones came from, CD4+ non-regulatory T cells in the unstimulated state were FACS-sorted. In regard to this clone: No cognate antigen has been identified for it. Base qualities are missing; no much larger clone stands one base away.

The protocol used for the library was the immunoSEQ multiplex PCR assay. Each sample had around 100,000 TCR templates assayed by the deep sequencing platform. Genomic DNA extracted from sorted T cells was used for TCRbeta CDR3 sequencing. Concerning the study's data processing: The R programming language was used for clonal analysis of TCRbeta CDR3 data. Comparing unstimulated samples against CFSE-low samples taken after the reaction was how alloreactive CD4+ and CD8+ clones were defined. Regulatory or non-regulatory origin was assigned to alloreactive CD4+ clones by matching of sequences to sorted unstimulated Treg and non-Treg repertoires. This immuneACCESS table, as held by TCRdb, lists in-frame sequences with V and J called but not all clones. Of the missing ones, under half trace to an unresolved V gene in checked studies; the others have no known cause. V and J calls and clone size are those listed in that table; D and trimming were worked out from the DNA. This sample is represented by 90,000 to 150,000 clones; over 85% of them were singletons. The top ten clones comprise approximately 0.17% of the sample.

This TCR derives from a human donor in good health. Sequenced material: non-Treg CD4+ T cells sorted from blood. The cell subset or site label of this sample denotes: FACS-sorted unstimulated CD4+ non-regulatory T cells.

The nucleotide sequence reads TGTGCCAGCAAGTCTGGGGTTATGGAGCAGTTCTTC. This encodes CASKSGVMEQFF. The rearranged chain carries TRBV6-5 and TRBJ2-1; no D gene is confidently identified. V loses 7 bases, J loses 10 bases, and the germline ends lie 14 bases apart. Reading from cysteine to phenylalanine, the CDR3 counts 12 amino acids. The kept DNA is CDR3 alone, 36 bases in frame from the first base. The germline V gene encodes CDR1 MNHEY and CDR2 SVGAGI.